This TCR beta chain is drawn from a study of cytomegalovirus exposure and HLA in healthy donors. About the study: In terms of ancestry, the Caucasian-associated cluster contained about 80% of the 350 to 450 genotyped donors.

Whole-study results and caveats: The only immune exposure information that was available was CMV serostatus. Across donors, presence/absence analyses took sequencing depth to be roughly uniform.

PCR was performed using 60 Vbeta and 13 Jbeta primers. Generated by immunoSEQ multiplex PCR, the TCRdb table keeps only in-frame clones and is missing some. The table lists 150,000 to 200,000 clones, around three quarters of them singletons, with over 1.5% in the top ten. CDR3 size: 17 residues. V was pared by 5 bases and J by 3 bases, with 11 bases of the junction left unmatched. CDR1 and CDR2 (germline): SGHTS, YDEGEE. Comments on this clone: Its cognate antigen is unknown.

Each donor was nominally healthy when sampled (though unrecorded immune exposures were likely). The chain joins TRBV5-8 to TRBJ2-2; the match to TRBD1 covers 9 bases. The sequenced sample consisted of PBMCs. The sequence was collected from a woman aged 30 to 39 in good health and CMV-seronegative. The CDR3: CASRFHGQGRDTGELFF. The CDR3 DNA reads TGTGCCAGCAGGTTCCACGGACAGGGGCGAGACACCGGGGAGCTGTTTTTT.